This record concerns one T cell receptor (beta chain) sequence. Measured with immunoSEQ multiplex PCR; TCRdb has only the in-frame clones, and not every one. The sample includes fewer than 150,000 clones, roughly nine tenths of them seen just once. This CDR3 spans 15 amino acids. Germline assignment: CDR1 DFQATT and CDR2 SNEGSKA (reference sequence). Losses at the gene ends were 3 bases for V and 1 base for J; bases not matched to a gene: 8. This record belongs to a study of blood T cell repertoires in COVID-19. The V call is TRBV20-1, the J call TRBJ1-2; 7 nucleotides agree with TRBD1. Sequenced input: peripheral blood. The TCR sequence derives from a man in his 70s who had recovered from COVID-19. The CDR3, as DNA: TGCAGTGCTAGTCCTTACAGGGGCAGTAACTATGGCTACACCTTC. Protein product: CSASPYRGSNYGYTF.